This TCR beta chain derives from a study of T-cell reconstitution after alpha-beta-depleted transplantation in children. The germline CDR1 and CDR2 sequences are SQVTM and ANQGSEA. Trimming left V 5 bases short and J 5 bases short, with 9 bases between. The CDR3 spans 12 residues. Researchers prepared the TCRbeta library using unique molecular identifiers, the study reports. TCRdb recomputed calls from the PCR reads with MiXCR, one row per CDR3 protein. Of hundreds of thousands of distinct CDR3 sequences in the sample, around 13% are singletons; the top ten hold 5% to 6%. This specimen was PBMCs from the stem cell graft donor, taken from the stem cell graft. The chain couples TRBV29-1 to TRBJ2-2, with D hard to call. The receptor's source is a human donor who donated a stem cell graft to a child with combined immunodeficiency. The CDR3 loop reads CSVKHGTGELFF. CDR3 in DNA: TGCAGCGTTAAGCACGGGACCGGGGAGCTGTTTTTT.